Presented here are 18 T cell receptor beta chains from one specimen sequenced in a study of blood T cell repertoires in COVID-19. Here immunoSEQ multiplex PCR was the method, and the copy in TCRdb shows in-frame clones only, minus some. The table lists some 210,000 clones, around 80% of them singletons. The sample consisted of peripheral blood. These receptors came from a man aged 45-65 years with active or convalescent COVID-19.

The rearrangement joins TRBV7-2 to TRBJ1-2; maybe TRBD1 (6 bases). The V and J ends lost 10 bases and 2 bases respectively, with 20 bases between them. CDR3 length: 15 residues. Germline V gives CDR1 SGHTA, CDR2 FQGNSA. The CDR3 DNA follows: TGTGCCACCCTCACTACCGCTGACAGGAACTATGGCTACACCTTC. Translating it yields CATLTTADRNYGYTF.

The rearrangement links TRBV5-8 to TRBJ1-5; a weak D match, TRBD1 (5 bases). Trimming took off 4 bases at V and 0 bases at J, with 11 bases between the two ends. The V gene's germline CDR1 is SGHTS and CDR2 YDEGEE. This CDR3 contains 15 residues. This CDR3 is CASSPGLSSNQPQHF. The CDR3 region has the DNA TGTGCCAGCAGCCCGGGACTGAGTAGCAATCAGCCCCAGCATTTT.

The CDR3 reads CASIESTGFTRSTRETQYF. Written as DNA, the CDR3 is TGTGCCAGCATCGAGTCGACGGGATTTACACGGAGCACGAGAGAGACCCAGTACTTC. The chain combines TRBV27 with TRBJ2-5; D might be TRBD2 (5 bases). Trimming removed 7 bases at V and 4 bases at J, with 31 bases between. CDR3 length: 19 amino acids. In germline, CDR1 is MNHEY, CDR2 SMNVEV (reference sequence).

This clone was seen a few times. V and J are TRBV7-9 and TRBJ2-3; possible D gene TRBD1, 5 bases. Germline assignment: CDR1 SEHNR and CDR2 FQNEAQ (reference sequence). The CDR3 has 15 amino acids. The ends were cut back, 3 bases at V and 3 bases at J, with 13 bases in the middle. DNA for the CDR3: TGTGCCAGCAGCTTTATCAGGGTGGCTACAGATACGCAGTATTTT. It codes for CASSFIRVATDTQYF.

The genes are TRBV9 and TRBJ1-1, with D possibly being TRBD1 (6 bases). CDR3 length: 13 amino acids. Trimming stripped 0 bases from V and 6 bases from J, with 9 bases between. The germline gives CDR1 SGDLS, CDR2 YYNGEE. The CDR3, as DNA: TGTGCCAGCAGCGTAGGACAGGTCGCTGAAGCTTTCTTT. This encodes CASSVGQVAEAFF.

This chain joins TRBV7-2 and TRBJ2-3; 7 bases fit TRBD2. The CDR3 covers 16 residues. V was pared by 4 bases and J by 4 bases, with 11 bases of the junction left unmatched. Germline-derived CDR1 and CDR2 are SGHTA and FQGNSA. This chain's CDR3 is CASSSTRGVRADTQYF. The CDR3 DNA reads TGTGCCAGCAGCTCGACCCGGGGGGTCCGGGCAGATACGCAGTATTTT.

DNA for the CDR3: TGTGCCAGCCACCACTCCGACAGGGTCAACTATGGCTACACCTTC. This codes for CASHHSDRVNYGYTF. V gene TRBV6-6 combines with J gene TRBJ1-2; 7 nucleotides align to TRBD1. The CDR3 runs 15 residues. Germline V lookup: CDR1 MNHNY, CDR2 SVGAGI (reference sequence). V was pared by 8 bases and J by 2 bases, with 11 bases of the junction left unmatched.

The chain is built from TRBV6-5 and TRBJ1-1; D remains unclear. CDR1 and CDR2 from the germline V gene are MNHEY and SVGAGI. This CDR3 has 11 amino acids. V lost 10 bases to trimming and J lost 0 bases, with 6 bases between them. The CDR3 region has the DNA TGTGCCACTGAGTTGAACACTGAAGCTTTCTTT. Translating it yields CATELNTEAFF.

The chain recombines TRBV11-2 with TRBJ2-3; 10 bases line up with TRBD2. The CDR3 totals 15 residues. Losses at the gene ends were 8 bases for V and 0 bases for J; bases not matched to a gene: 5. CDR1 and CDR2 (germline): SGHAT, FQNNGV. CDR3 DNA: TGTGCCAGCTCGCGACTAGCGGGTAGCACAGATACGCAGTATTTT. Amino acid sequence: CASSRLAGSTDTQYF.

The chain links TRBV6-2 or TRBV6-3 to TRBJ2-6; 8 bases fit TRBD1. In germline, CDR1 is MNHEY, CDR2 SVGEGT. V shed 4 bases, J shed 0 bases, and the junction held 11 bases outside the gene matches. This CDR3 has 19 amino acids. The DNA of the CDR3 is TGTGCCAGCAGTTCGGACAGGGCCGCCACCGTCTCTGGGGCCAACGTCCTGACTTTC. It yields the protein CASSSDRAATVSGANVLTF.

This clone was counted once. This chain uses TRBV5-5 with TRBJ2-3; 11 nucleotides match TRBD1. The CDR3 totals 15 residues. Germline-derived CDR1 and CDR2 are SGHKS and YYEKEE (reference sequence). Germline trimming cut 4 bases from V and 5 bases from J; bases unmatched to any gene: 6. CDR3 protein: CASSLGTGGVDTQYF. The CDR3 nucleotides read TGTGCCAGCAGCCTAGGGACAGGGGGTGTAGATACGCAGTATTTT.

This sequence joins TRBV27 and TRBJ1-2; D unclear. Looked up from germline, CDR1 is MNHEY and CDR2 is SMNVEV (reference sequence). The V and J ends lost 0 bases and 9 bases respectively, with 11 bases between them. The CDR3 has 13 amino acids. The CDR3 sequence: CASSLSRGVSYTF. The CDR3 nucleotides are TGTGCCAGCAGTTTATCCCGGGGAGTAAGCTACACCTTC.

The chain uses TRBV18 and TRBJ2-1; 12 bases match TRBD2. This CDR3 comprises 13 residues. With 5 bases clipped from V and 15 bases from J, the junction kept 8 bases outside the gene matches. The germline V gene encodes CDR1 KGHSH and CDR2 LQKENI. CDR3 sequence reads: CASSYGLAGSLFF. In DNA form, the CDR3 reads TGTGCCAGCTCATATGGACTAGCGGGGTCCCTGTTCTTC.

Concerning this clone itself: In the same sample, other DNA sequences code for this CDR3. The V gene is TRBV5-1, the J gene TRBJ2-7; the match to TRBD2 covers 8 bases. Trimming removed 0 bases from V and 0 bases from J; junction bases left unmatched: 2. Germline CDR1 is SGHRS and CDR2 is YFSETQ. The CDR3 has 15 residues. CDR3 nucleotide sequence: TGCGCCAGCAGCTTGGCGGGGGGGAGCTCCTACGAGCAGTACTTC. Translation gives CASSLAGGSSYEQYF.

This chain connects TRBV6-1 to TRBJ1-4; a weak D match, TRBD1 (5 bases). V dropped 3 bases and J dropped 8 bases, with 10 bases sitting between them. Germline values: CDR1 MNHNS, CDR2 SASEGT. This CDR3 is 13 amino acids long. This CDR3 reads CASSETVREKLFF. The CDR3 bases are TGTGCCAGCAGTGAGACAGTACGGGAAAAACTGTTTTTT.

The chain combines TRBV5-1 with TRBJ2-7, with 7 bases identical to TRBD1. Germline CDR1 SGHRS, CDR2 YFSETQ. The trim removed 2 bases at V and 7 bases at J, leaving 6 bases unmatched. This CDR3 has 13 residues. CDR3 in DNA: TGCGCCAGCAGCTTCGACCGGGACAGAGAGCAGTACTTC. It is translated as CASSFDRDREQYF.

The chain is built from TRBV9 and TRBJ2-5, with TRBD2 matching over 11 bases. Trimming cost V 0 bases and J 4 bases; bases outside gene matches: 11. Germline CDR1 SGDLS, CDR2 YYNGEE. This CDR3 comprises 18 residues. CDR3 sequence reads: CASSVGVAGGPQVETQYF. The DNA of the CDR3 is TGTGCCAGCAGCGTAGGGGTAGCGGGAGGGCCCCAGGTAGAGACCCAGTACTTC.

The genes are TRBV6-1 and TRBJ2-3, with D perhaps matching TRBD1 (5 bases). CDR3 length: 15 amino acids. Looked up from germline, CDR1 is MNHNS and CDR2 is SASEGT. The V gene lost 2 bases and the J gene lost 8 bases, with 17 bases spanning the gap. The CDR3 here is CASSEPSRGHGTQYF. The CDR3 DNA follows: TGTGCCAGCAGTGAACCTTCTAGGGGCCACGGTACGCAGTATTTT.